The clone carrying this T cell receptor beta chain came up many times. Antigen: not known. The cDNA came from 5'RACE with 10-nucleotide random UMIs. TCRdb redid the calling of the 5' RACE reads with MiXCR, one entry per CDR3 protein. The table lists 65,000 to 90,000 distinct CDR3 sequences, roughly 4.7% of them singletons. This specimen belongs to a study of neurological immune-mediated disorders. General study results and limits: No link was found between any clinical or MRI feature and the multiple sclerosis repertoire cluster. One related-CDR3 cluster, which may be a signature, held the repertoires of 18 of 34 multiple sclerosis patients after phylogenetic grouping.

V lost 5 bases and J 0 bases, leaving 13 bases between the germline ends. This CDR3 is 16 amino acids long. Per germline, CDR1 MNHEY and CDR2 SMNVEV (reference sequence). The chain carries TRBV27 and TRBJ2-2, with D unresolved. The sequenced sample consisted of PBMCs. This receptor was obtained from a woman in her 30s with multiple sclerosis. DNA for the CDR3: TGTGCCAGCAGTCTTCTTCAGACCGCGAACACCGGGGAGCTGTTTTTT. Translating gives CASSLLQTANTGELFF.